The TCR beta chain under discussion was sequenced for a study of shared clonotypes between healthy human individuals. Study overall: CD4 naive cells filled three plates per donor, CD4 memory three, CD8 naive two and CD8 memory one.

Germline values: CDR1 GTSNPN, CDR2 SVGIG (reference sequence). Trimming took off 5 bases at V and 0 bases at J, with 8 bases between the two ends. This CDR3 contains 13 residues. Partitioning of CD4+ cells yielded a CD45RA+ naive subset and a CD45RA-negative memory subset. Regarding this clone: The sample contains more than one DNA sequence encoding this CDR3.

Method: immunoSEQ multiplex PCR; TCRdb's copy keeps in-frame clones and lacks some. The sample yields 1,400,000 or so clones, approximately 98.5% seen once. The specimen was naive CD4+ T cells sorted from blood. Specified subset: CD45RA+ positively selected. The clonotype was recovered from a man in his thirties or forties in good health. The chain employs TRBV30 and TRBJ2-1, with D possibly being TRBD1 or TRBD2 (5 bases each). The CDR3 loop reads CAWGTNSYNEQFF. For the CDR3, the DNA is TGTGCCTGGGGGACGAACTCCTACAATGAGCAGTTCTTC.